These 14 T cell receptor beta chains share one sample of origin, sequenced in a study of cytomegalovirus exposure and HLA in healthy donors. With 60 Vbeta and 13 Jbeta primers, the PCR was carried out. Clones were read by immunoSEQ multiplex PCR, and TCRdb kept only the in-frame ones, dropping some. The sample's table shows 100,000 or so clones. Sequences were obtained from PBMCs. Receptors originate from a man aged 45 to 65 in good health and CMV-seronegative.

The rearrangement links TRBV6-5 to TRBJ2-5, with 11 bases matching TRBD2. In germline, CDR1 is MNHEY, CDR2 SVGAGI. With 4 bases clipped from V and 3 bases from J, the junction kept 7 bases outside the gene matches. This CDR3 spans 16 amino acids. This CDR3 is CASSFRLAGREETQYF. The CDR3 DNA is TGTGCCAGCAGTTTTCGACTAGCGGGGCGAGAAGAGACCCAGTACTTC.

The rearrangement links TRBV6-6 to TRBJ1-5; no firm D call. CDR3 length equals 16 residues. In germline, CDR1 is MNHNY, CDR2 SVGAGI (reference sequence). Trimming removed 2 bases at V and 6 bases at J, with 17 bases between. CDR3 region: CASSYVVRVLGQPQHF. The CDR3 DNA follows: TGTGCCAGCAGTTACGTGGTACGGGTACTGGGTCAGCCCCAGCATTTT.

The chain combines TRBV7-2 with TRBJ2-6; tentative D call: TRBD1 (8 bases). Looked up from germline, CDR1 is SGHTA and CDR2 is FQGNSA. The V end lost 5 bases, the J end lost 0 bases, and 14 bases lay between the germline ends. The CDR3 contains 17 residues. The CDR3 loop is CASSRGDRISGANVLTF. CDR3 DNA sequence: TGTGCCAGCAGCCGGGGGGACAGGATCTCTGGGGCCAACGTCCTGACTTTC. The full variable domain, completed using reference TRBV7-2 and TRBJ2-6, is GAGVSQSPSNKVTEKGKDVELRCDPISGHTALYWYRQSLGQGLEFLIYFQGNSAPDKSGLPSDRFSAERTGGSVSTLTIQRTQQEDSAVYLCASSRGDRISGANVLTFGAGSRLTVL.

CDR3 sequence (DNA): TGTGCCAGCAGTTTAGCGGGAGGGAACGAGCAGTACTTC. Translating it yields CASSLAGGNEQYF. The J gene is TRBJ2-7, the V gene TRBV27; 9 nucleotides match TRBD2. V lost 2 bases, J lost 5 bases, and 1 base stayed unmatched. Per the germline V gene, CDR1 is MNHEY and CDR2 is SMNVEV (reference sequence). This CDR3 is 13 amino acids long.

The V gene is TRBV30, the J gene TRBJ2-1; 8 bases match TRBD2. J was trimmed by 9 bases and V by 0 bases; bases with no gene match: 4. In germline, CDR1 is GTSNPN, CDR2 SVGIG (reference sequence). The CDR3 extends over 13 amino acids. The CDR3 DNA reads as TGTGCCTGGAGTGTAGGACTAGCAACTGAGCAGTTCTTC. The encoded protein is CAWSVGLATEQFF.

The CDR3 DNA sequence: TGTGCCAGTACTCCGGGAAGCTCCTACAATGAGCAGTTCTTC. Translation: CASTPGSSYNEQFF. The chain has TRBV19 and TRBJ2-1; D is possibly TRBD2 (5 bases). Germline CDR1 and CDR2: LNHDA and SQIVND (reference sequence). The ends were cut back, 7 bases at V and 0 bases at J, with 10 bases in the middle. The CDR3 contains 14 residues.

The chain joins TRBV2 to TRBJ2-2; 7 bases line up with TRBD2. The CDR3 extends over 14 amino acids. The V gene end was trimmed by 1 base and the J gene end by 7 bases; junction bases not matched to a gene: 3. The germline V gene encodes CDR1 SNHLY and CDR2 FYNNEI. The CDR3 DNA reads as TGTGCCAGCAGTGAAGTCAGGGAGGGCGGGGAGCTGTTTTTT. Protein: CASSEVREGGELFF.

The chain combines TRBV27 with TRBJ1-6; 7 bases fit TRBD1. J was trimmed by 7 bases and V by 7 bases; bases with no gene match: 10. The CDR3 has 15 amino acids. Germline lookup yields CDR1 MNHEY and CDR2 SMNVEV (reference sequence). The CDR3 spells CASKEGGRVNSPLHF. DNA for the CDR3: TGTGCCAGCAAGGAAGGGGGCCGAGTCAATTCACCCCTCCACTTT.

CDR3 in DNA: TGTGCCAGCAGCCCCGGACAGGGGTATGGCTACACCTTC. This translates into CASSPGQGYGYTF. This chain uses TRBV11-1 with TRBJ1-2, with 9 bases aligning to TRBD1. The CDR3 spans 13 residues. Trimming cost V 5 bases and J 5 bases; bases outside gene matches: 3. Germline lookup yields CDR1 SGHAT and CDR2 FQDESV (reference sequence).

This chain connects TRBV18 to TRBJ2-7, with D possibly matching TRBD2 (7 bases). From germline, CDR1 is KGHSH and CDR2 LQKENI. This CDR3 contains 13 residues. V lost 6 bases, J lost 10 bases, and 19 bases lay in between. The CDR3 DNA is TGTGCCAGCTCGGAGGGGGGGGCCCGCGAACAGTACTTC. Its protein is CASSEGGAREQYF. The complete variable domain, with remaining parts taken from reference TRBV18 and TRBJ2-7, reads NAGVMQNPRHLVRRRGQEARLRCSPMKGHSHVYWYRQLPEEGLKFMVYLQKENIIDESGMPKERFSAEFPKEGPSILRIQQVVRGDSAAYFCASSEGGAREQYFGPGTRLTVT.

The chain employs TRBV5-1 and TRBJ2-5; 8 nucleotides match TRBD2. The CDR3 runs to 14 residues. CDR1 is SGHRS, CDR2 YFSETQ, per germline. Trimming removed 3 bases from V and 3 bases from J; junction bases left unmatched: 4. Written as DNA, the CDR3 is TGCGCCAGCAGCTACTTTAGCGGGAAAGAGACCCAGTACTTC. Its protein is CASSYFSGKETQYF.

CDR3 amino acids: CASSSSHTVGTF. The CDR3 bases are TGTGCCAGCAGCTCTTCCCATACAGTCGGCACCTTC. The chain recombines TRBV7-8 with TRBJ1-2; D remains ambiguous. V was clipped by 4 bases and J by 13 bases, with 16 bases between them. The CDR3 is 12 amino acids. Looked up from germline, CDR1 is SGHVS and CDR2 is FQNEAQ.

Here the CDR3 reads CASSNRGAYGYTF. The CDR3 DNA reads TGTGCCAGCAGCAATCGGGGGGCATATGGCTACACCTTC. The gene calls are TRBV7-2 and TRBJ1-2; the D gene is possibly TRBD1 (6 bases). V was clipped by 5 bases and J by 5 bases, with 12 bases between them. Germline CDR1 reads SGHTA; CDR2 reads FQGNSA. CDR3 size: 13 residues.

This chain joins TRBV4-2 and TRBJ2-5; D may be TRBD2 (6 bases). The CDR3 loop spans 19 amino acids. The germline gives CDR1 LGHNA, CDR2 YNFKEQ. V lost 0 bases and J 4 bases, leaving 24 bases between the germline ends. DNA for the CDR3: TGTGCCAGCAGCCAAGAGGCCGCAGGGAGTGGGAGGCGGTCAGAGACCCAGTACTTC. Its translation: CASSQEAAGSGRRSETQYF.